The next 32 T cell receptor beta chains were all read from a single sample in a study of cytomegalovirus exposure and HLA in healthy donors. The PCR contained 60 Vbeta and 13 Jbeta primers. Assay used: immunoSEQ multiplex PCR; TCRdb lists only in-frame clones, some missing. The table includes some 90,000 clones, 80% to 85% detected once. The sample consisted of PBMCs. Receptors were obtained from a man in his forties or fifties in good health and CMV-seronegative.

This clone was found once. This CDR3 reads CASSLAPHITEAFF. The CDR3 coding sequence is TGTGCCAGCAGCTTAGCGCCACATATTACTGAAGCTTTCTTT. The chain uses TRBV11-2 and TRBJ1-1; D unresolved. Germline lookup yields CDR1 SGHAT and CDR2 FQNNGV. V lost 1 base and J 5 bases, leaving 11 bases between the germline ends. The CDR3 is 14 amino acids.

The chain recombines TRBV30 with TRBJ1-2; D ambiguous. V lost 4 bases and J 5 bases, leaving 14 bases between the germline ends. The CDR3 has 13 residues. Germline V gives CDR1 GTSNPN, CDR2 SVGIG (reference sequence). The CDR3: CAWKGDPEYGYTF. CDR3 DNA: TGTGCCTGGAAAGGAGATCCCGAATATGGCTACACCTTC.

This chain connects TRBV5-6 to TRBJ2-5; 7 bases line up with TRBD1. V dropped 0 bases and J dropped 5; count of bases not matched to a gene: 10. This CDR3 is built from 16 residues. CDR1 is SGHDT, CDR2 YYEEEE, per germline. DNA for the CDR3: TGTGCCAGCAGCTTGGAAGGACAGGTCCGATTGGAGACCCAGTACTTC. Residues: CASSLEGQVRLETQYF.

J is TRBJ2-2 and V is TRBV2; 7 nucleotides match TRBD1. With 5 bases clipped from V and 0 bases from J, the junction kept 3 bases outside the gene matches. The V gene's germline CDR1 is SNHLY and CDR2 FYNNEI. CDR3 length: 15 residues. The CDR3 coding sequence is TGTGCCAGCAGTAAGGACAGGACGAACACCGGGGAGCTGTTTTTT. Protein: CASSKDRTNTGELFF.

J is TRBJ2-1 and V is TRBV5-6; 10 bases agree with TRBD2. The CDR3 is made up of 16 amino acids. V lost 4 bases to trimming and J lost 6 bases; unmatched junction nucleotides: 10. Germline V gene data show CDR1 as SGHDT and CDR2 as YYEEEE. The CDR3 sequence: CASSLGASGGFNEQFF. In DNA form, the CDR3 reads TGTGCCAGCAGCCTGGGGGCTAGCGGGGGATTCAATGAGCAGTTCTTC.

The chain employs TRBV6-1 and TRBJ1-2; 7 bases match TRBD1. V lost 6 bases to trimming and J lost 3 bases; unmatched junction nucleotides: 7. The CDR3 runs 14 residues. Germline values: CDR1 MNHNS, CDR2 SASEGT. The CDR3 loop reads CASSWGDRDYGYTF. The CDR3 DNA reads TGTGCCAGCAGCTGGGGTGACAGGGACTATGGCTACACCTTC.

This clone was detected only once. The rearrangement uses TRBV5-1 and TRBJ1-4; maybe TRBD1 (5 bases). The ends were cut back, 4 bases at V and 5 bases at J, with 18 bases in the middle. The CDR3 sequence is 16 residues long. The germline V gene encodes CDR1 SGHRS and CDR2 YFSETQ. The CDR3 DNA sequence: TGCGCCAGCAGCGTCGGGGACGTGGCGGGAAATGAAAAACTGTTTTTT. Amino acid sequence: CASSVGDVAGNEKLFF. The variable domain in full, with the rest retrieved from reference TRBV5-1 and TRBJ1-4, is KAGVTQTPRYLIKTRGQQVTLSCSPISGHRSVSWYQQTPGQGLQFLFEYFSETQRNKGNFPGRFSGRQFSNSRSEMNVSTLELGDSALYLCASSVGDVAGNEKLFFGSGTQLSVL.

V gene TRBV7-8 combines with J gene TRBJ1-5; 9 positions agree with TRBD1. Germline V gives CDR1 SGHVS, CDR2 FQNEAQ. V dropped 3 bases and J dropped 6; count of bases not matched to a gene: 9. This CDR3 is 16 amino acids long. The CDR3 region has the DNA TGTGCCAGCAGCTTTCGGCCGGGACAGGGAGGTCAGCCCCAGCATTTT. This encodes CASSFRPGQGGQPQHF.

This chain uses TRBV10-3 with TRBJ1-6; D possibly corresponds to TRBD1 (5 bases). Germline loops: CDR1 ENHRY, CDR2 SYGVKD. V was shortened by 3 bases and J by 13 bases, with 16 bases between the two germline ends. The CDR3 has 14 amino acids. This CDR3 is CAISEPGGRSPLHF. DNA of the CDR3: TGTGCCATCAGTGAACCCGGGGGAAGGTCCCCCCTCCACTTT.

The V and J genes are TRBV5-1 and TRBJ1-4; the D gene is possibly TRBD1 (6 bases). The CDR3 loop spans 15 amino acids. V shed 0 bases and J shed 7 bases, with 13 bases lying between them. CDR1 is SGHRS, CDR2 YFSETQ, per germline. The CDR3 loop reads CASSLAGGDTEKLFF. CDR3 sequence (DNA): TGCGCCAGCAGCTTGGCCGGGGGGGACACTGAAAAACTGTTTTTT.

This clone has just a few counts. The V call is TRBV9, the J call TRBJ2-1, with D unclear. This CDR3 spans 12 amino acids. V was clipped by 1 base and J by 6 bases, with 5 bases between them. Germline values: CDR1 SGDLS, CDR2 YYNGEE. The CDR3 spells CASSVFGNEQFF. The CDR3 DNA sequence: TGTGCCAGCAGCGTATTCGGCAATGAGCAGTTCTTC.

The chain links TRBV6-6 to TRBJ2-7, with 8 bases matching TRBD1. The CDR3 has 15 residues. Germline values: CDR1 MNHNY, CDR2 SVGAGI (reference sequence). Trimming removed 5 bases from V and 0 bases from J; junction bases left unmatched: 6. In DNA, the CDR3 is TGTGCCAGCAGTGCGGACAGGGCAAGCTCCTACGAGCAGTACTTC. Amino acids: CASSADRASSYEQYF.

This rearrangement joins TRBV9 to TRBJ2-2; 9 bases fit TRBD2. CDR1 is SGDLS and CDR2 is YYNGEE in the germline V gene. The CDR3 covers 15 residues. J lost 3 bases, V lost 0 bases, and 0 bases had no gene match. CDR3 loop: CASSVGGGDTGELFF. CDR3 sequence (DNA): TGTGCCAGCAGCGTAGGCGGGGGGGACACCGGGGAGCTGTTTTTT.

V is TRBV2 and J is TRBJ2-3; 7 bases map to TRBD2. CDR1 SNHLY and CDR2 FYNNEI come from the germline V gene. With V trimmed by 6 bases and J by 1 base, 7 bases remained unmatched. This CDR3 is built from 15 residues. CDR3 region: CASRRVAGGTDTQYF. As DNA, the CDR3 is TGTGCCAGCAGAAGAGTAGCGGGTGGCACAGATACGCAGTATTTT.

This chain uses TRBV11-2 with TRBJ2-1, with a tentative D call TRBD1 (5 bases). CDR1 is SGHAT, CDR2 FQNNGV, per germline. The CDR3 consists of 13 residues. Trimming removed 2 bases at V and 8 bases at J, with 10 bases between. DNA of the CDR3: TGTGCCAGCAGCTTAACTCACAGGCATGAGCAGTTCTTC. It specifies CASSLTHRHEQFF.

This CDR3 reads CASSAQGAGEQYF. CDR3 bases: TGCGCCAGCAGCGCACAGGGGGCTGGTGAGCAGTACTTC. The V call is TRBV4-1, the J call TRBJ2-7; 9 positions match TRBD1. Germline CDR1 and CDR2: MGHRA and YSYEKL. The V and J ends lost 5 bases and 7 bases, in that order; junction bases with no gene match: 6. CDR3 length: 13 amino acids.

The chain carries TRBV5-1 and TRBJ1-6; 7 bases align to TRBD1. The CDR3 is 14 residues long. V lost 4 bases to trimming and J lost 10 bases; unmatched junction nucleotides: 8. Germline values: CDR1 SGHRS, CDR2 YFSETQ. The chain's CDR3 is CASSPGQILSPLHF. CDR3 nucleotide sequence: TGCGCCAGCAGCCCGGGACAGATCCTCTCACCCCTCCACTTT.

This chain joins TRBV7-2 and TRBJ2-1; 9 bases map to TRBD2. CDR1 is SGHTA, CDR2 FQGNSA, per germline. This CDR3 is 15 amino acids long. The junction had 4 bases not matched to a gene; V was cut back by 1 base and J by 6 bases. Written as DNA, the CDR3 is TGTGCCAGCAGCTTAGGCGGGGGGGCAGGCAATGAGCAGTTCTTC. Amino acids: CASSLGGGAGNEQFF. Complete variable domain (other parts from reference TRBV7-2 and TRBJ2-1): GAGVSQSPSNKVTEKGKDVELRCDPISGHTALYWYRQSLGQGLEFLIYFQGNSAPDKSGLPSDRFSAERTGGSVSTLTIQRTQQEDSAVYLCASSLGGGAGNEQFFGPGTRLTVL.

The V gene is TRBV4-1, the J gene TRBJ1-1; D is ambiguous. Trimming took 7 bases from V and 6 from J, leaving 18 bases between them. The CDR3 is 14 amino acids. Germline CDR1 reads MGHRA; CDR2 reads YSYEKL. CDR3: CASISTGKVSEAFF. The DNA for the CDR3 is TGCGCCAGCATCTCAACCGGGAAGGTCTCTGAAGCTTTCTTT.

A word on this clone: Other DNA sequences in this specimen translate into the identical CDR3. The chain recombines TRBV18 with TRBJ2-5, with no clear D. V lost 2 bases and J 4 bases, leaving 5 bases between the germline ends. The CDR3 is 12 residues long. CDR1 and CDR2 from the germline V gene are KGHSH and LQKENI. The DNA of the CDR3 is TGTGCCAGCTCACCATCGAGAGAGACCCAGTACTTC. Translated, it gives CASSPSRETQYF.

The chain recombines TRBV28 with TRBJ2-7, with a tentative D call TRBD1 (5 bases). From germline, CDR1 is MDHEN and CDR2 SYDVKM. Trimming removed 3 bases at V and 2 bases at J, with 5 bases between. This CDR3 region has 12 residues. CDR3: CASSLTAYEQYF. The CDR3 DNA reads as TGTGCCAGCAGTTTGACAGCCTACGAGCAGTACTTC. Supplemented by reference TRBV28 and TRBJ2-7, the full variable domain reads DVKVTQSSRYLVKRTGEKVFLECVQDMDHENMFWYRQDPGLGLRLIYFSYDVKMKEKGDIPEGYSVSREKKERFSLILESASTNQTSMYLCASSLTAYEQYFGPGTRLTVT.

This clone has just a few counts. V is TRBV6-5 and J is TRBJ1-1; D perhaps matches TRBD1 (5 bases). Trimming stripped 2 bases from V and 11 bases from J, with 12 bases between. Germline V gene sequence: CDR1 MNHEY, CDR2 SVGAGI. The CDR3 is 12 amino acids. The CDR3 DNA is TGTGCCAGCAGTTACCGGGGGTCGGACGCTTTCTTT. It yields the protein CASSYRGSDAFF.

CDR3 in amino acids: CASSAGQGAYEQYF. CDR3 nucleotide sequence: TGTGCCAGCAGCGCCGGACAGGGGGCCTACGAGCAGTACTTC. The rearrangement joins TRBV7-6 to TRBJ2-7; 10 nucleotides match TRBD1. Looked up from germline, CDR1 is SGHVS and CDR2 is FNYEAQ. J was trimmed by 2 bases and V by 5 bases; bases with no gene match: 3. This CDR3 is built from 14 residues. The variable domain in full, completed from reference TRBV7-6 and TRBJ2-7, reads GAGVSQSPRYKVTKRGQDVALRCDPISGHVSLYWYRQALGQGPEFLTYFNYEAQQDKSGLPNDRFSAERPEGSISTLTIQRTEQRDSAMYRCASSAGQGAYEQYFGPGTRLTVT.

This clone showed up just a few times. The genes are TRBV5-1 and TRBJ1-5, with D possibly being TRBD1 (6 bases). This CDR3 is 15 amino acids long. V lost 4 bases to trimming and J lost 3 bases, with 14 bases between them. CDR1 and CDR2 (germline): SGHRS, YFSETQ. The DNA of the CDR3 is TGCGCCAGCAGCCTGGACCGGGACAACAATCAGCCCCAGCATTTT. This codes for CASSLDRDNNQPQHF.

A note on this clone: Other nucleotide sequences in the sample specify the same CDR3. The chain is built from TRBV5-1 and TRBJ2-7; 12 bases are a match to TRBD2. The trim removed 4 bases at V and 2 bases at J, leaving 4 bases unmatched. Germline-derived CDR1 and CDR2 are SGHRS and YFSETQ. The CDR3 contains 15 residues. The CDR3 sequence: CASSPRLAGAYEQYF. Written as DNA, the CDR3 is TGCGCCAGCAGCCCCAGACTAGCGGGGGCCTACGAGCAGTACTTC.

The CDR3 DNA reads as TGTGCCAGCAGTCAACCCCAGGGGAGACGCACAGATACGCAGTATTTT. Protein product: CASSQPQGRRTDTQYF. The rearrangement links TRBV7-9 to TRBJ2-3; a possible D gene is TRBD1 (6 bases). The CDR3 loop spans 16 amino acids. V lost 6 bases and J lost 1, with 17 bases in between. The germline gives CDR1 SEHNR, CDR2 FQNEAQ (reference sequence).

The J gene is TRBJ2-7, the V gene TRBV5-1; 8 bases map to TRBD1. The CDR3 extends over 13 amino acids. J gave up 6 bases and V 5 bases, and 7 bases lay outside the gene matches. The germline V gene encodes CDR1 SGHRS and CDR2 YFSETQ. The CDR3 loop is CASRTGDWGEQYF. As DNA, the CDR3 is TGCGCCAGCAGGACAGGGGATTGGGGCGAGCAGTACTTC. Complete variable domain (other parts from reference TRBV5-1 and TRBJ2-7): KAGVTQTPRYLIKTRGQQVTLSCSPISGHRSVSWYQQTPGQGLQFLFEYFSETQRNKGNFPGRFSGRQFSNSRSEMNVSTLELGDSALYLCASRTGDWGEQYFGPGTRLTVT.

The chain links TRBV11-2 to TRBJ2-2; 12 bases are a match to TRBD2. Trimming cost V 5 bases and J 0 bases; bases outside gene matches: 4. This CDR3 region has 17 residues. CDR1 is SGHAT and CDR2 is FQNNGV in the germline V gene. The DNA for the CDR3 is TGTGCCAGCAGCCAAACTAGCGGGGGGCCGAACACCGGGGAGCTGTTTTTT. Protein: CASSQTSGGPNTGELFF.

This clone has only a few counts. The chain links TRBV11-2 to TRBJ2-3, with a tentative D call TRBD1 (5 bases). Trimming shortened V by 3 bases and J by 5 bases, and 15 bases separated the two germline ends. This CDR3 has 15 residues. The germline gives CDR1 SGHAT, CDR2 FQNNGV. The CDR3 loop reads CASSFQGATRDTQYF. The CDR3 DNA is TGTGCCAGCAGCTTCCAAGGGGCCACCCGAGATACGCAGTATTTT. The full variable domain, in which reference TRBV11-2 and TRBJ2-3 provide the parts outside the CDR3, is EAGVAQSPRYKIIEKRQSVAFWCNPISGHATLYWYQQILGQGPKLLIQFQNNGVVDDSQLPKDRFSAERLKGVDSTLKIQPAKLEDSAVYLCASSFQGATRDTQYFGPGTRLTVL.

The rearrangement links TRBV5-1 to TRBJ2-7; TRBD1 aligns across 8 bases. CDR3 length: 14 amino acids. Trimming at V came to 4 bases and at J to 0 bases, leaving 3 bases not matched to a gene. CDR1 is SGHRS, CDR2 YFSETQ, per germline. The CDR3 DNA reads as TGCGCCAGCAGCGATACAGGGGGCTCCTACGAGCAGTACTTC. Its translation: CASSDTGGSYEQYF.

This chain connects TRBV13 to TRBJ1-1; D perhaps matches TRBD1 (5 bases). Trimming removed 2 bases at V and 5 bases at J, with 12 bases between. CDR3 length: 14 residues. Germline CDR1 reads PRHDT; CDR2 reads FYEKMQ (reference sequence). Written as DNA, the CDR3 is TGTGCCAGCAGCTTACAAGGGGCTGGGACTGAAGCTTTCTTT. The encoded protein is CASSLQGAGTEAFF.

About this clone itself: This same CDR3 is encoded by further DNA sequences in the sample. The chain is built from TRBV6-6 and TRBJ2-7, with 7 nucleotides matching TRBD1. CDR3 length equals 14 residues. V gave up 2 bases and J gave up 5 bases; unmatched junction bases: 6. In germline, CDR1 is MNHNY, CDR2 SVGAGI (reference sequence). CDR3 bases: TGTGCCAGCAGTTACCCCGGGACAGTCGACGAGCAGTACTTC. Translating gives CASSYPGTVDEQYF.